This TCR beta chain was captured by sequencing in a study of blood T cell repertoires in COVID-19. Clones were read by immunoSEQ multiplex PCR, and TCRdb kept only the in-frame ones, dropping some. The sample lists about 200,000 clones, about nine tenths occurring once. V lost 4 bases and J lost 2, with 27 bases in between. Per the germline V gene, CDR1 is SGDLS and CDR2 is YYNGEE. CDR3 length equals 19 residues. There are a few counts of this clone. The V gene is TRBV9, the J gene TRBJ1-2; D may be TRBD1 (6 bases). Sequenced: peripheral blood. The clonotype originates from a man between 50 and 59 years old with acute or convalescent COVID-19. The CDR3: CASSSQAGGRPSVNYGYTF. The DNA of the CDR3 is TGTGCCAGCAGCTCCCAGGCGGGGGGGCGGCCTAGCGTAAACTATGGCTACACCTTC.